One sample yielded the 30 T cell receptor beta chains listed below, sequenced in a study of beta chain features in type 1 diabetes. Study results and caveats: Shortening of TCRB CDR3s, moderate but significant, appeared in all four CD4+ subsets of Type 1 diabetes patients.

For these TCRs, the target antigens are not known. Isolated RNA was reverse transcribed in full, so expressed TCRB transcripts were sequenced. Produced via immunoSEQ multiplex PCR; TCRdb's table is partial and in-frame only. The table has roughly 100,000 clones, roughly 28% seen once. Sequenced sample: central memory CD4+ T cells from blood. These receptors came from a woman under 30 with type 1 diabetes.

This chain connects TRBV19 to TRBJ2-5; a weak D match, TRBD2 (7 bases). Between the trimmed V and J ends, which lost 7 bases and 2 bases, there was a span of 23 bases. CDR1 is LNHDA and CDR2 is SQIVND in the germline V gene (reference sequence). This CDR3 has 17 residues. Here the CDR3 reads CASKGGGRLPRQETQYF. For the CDR3, the DNA is TGTGCCAGTAAAGGGGGGGGGAGACTCCCCCGGCAAGAGACCCAGTACTTC.

This chain joins TRBV18 and TRBJ2-1; D is undetermined. Trimming cost V 1 base and J 5 bases, with 15 bases left between them. Germline CDR1 is KGHSH and CDR2 is LQKENI. CDR3 length equals 16 residues. The DNA of the CDR3 is TGTGCCAGCTCACCACAGAATAGCTTCACCAACAATGAGCAGTTCTTC. It translates to CASSPQNSFTNNEQFF. The full variable domain, completed using reference TRBV18 and TRBJ2-1, is NAGVMQNPRHLVRRRGQEARLRCSPMKGHSHVYWYRQLPEEGLKFMVYLQKENIIDESGMPKERFSAEFPKEGPSILRIQQVVRGDSAAYFCASSPQNSFTNNEQFFGPGTRLTVL.

As regards this clone: A read error may produce the germline difference seen at one junction end. This sequence joins TRBV29-1 and TRBJ1-2; TRBD1 is a possible D gene (6 bases). Germline values: CDR1 SQVTM, CDR2 ANQGSEA. CDR3 length: 8 residues. The CDR3 is CSADRRGF. The CDR3 coding sequence is TGCAGCGCCGACAGGAGAGGATTC.

The chain combines TRBV2 with TRBJ1-1, with D perhaps TRBD1 (6 bases). Germline CDR1 and CDR2: SNHLY and FYNNEI. With 11 bases removed from V and 4 bases from J, the gap between germline ends came to 20 bases. The CDR3 is 14 residues long. CDR3 loop: CAGSQGNLGTEAFF. The CDR3 coding sequence is TGTGCCGGATCCCAGGGGAATTTGGGCACTGAAGCTTTCTTT.

J is TRBJ2-2 and V is TRBV5-4, with D possibly TRBD2 on 5 matching bases. Germline values: CDR1 SGHNT, CDR2 YYREEE (reference sequence). This CDR3 contains 14 residues. Trimming shortened V by 4 bases and J by 1 base, and 8 bases separated the two germline ends. CDR3 sequence (DNA): TGTGCCAGCAGCCCGGACTGGAACACCGGGGAGCTGTTTTTT. Protein product: CASSPDWNTGELFF.

V usage is TRBV28 and J usage is TRBJ2-7, with 7 bases fitting TRBD2. The junction had 11 bases not matched to a gene; V was cut back by 8 bases and J by 7 bases. The CDR3 has 13 residues. CDR1 and CDR2 (germline): MDHEN, SYDVKM. CDR3 nucleotides: TGTGCCAGCTCTGGGGGAGGGGCACGTGAGCAGTACTTC. Its protein is CASSGGGAREQYF. Filled out from reference TRBV28 and TRBJ2-7, the complete variable domain reads DVKVTQSSRYLVKRTGEKVFLECVQDMDHENMFWYRQDPGLGLRLIYFSYDVKMKEKGDIPEGYSVSREKKERFSLILESASTNQTSMYLCASSGGGAREQYFGPGTRLTVT.

This rearrangement joins TRBV13 to TRBJ2-1; 9 bases map to TRBD2. The length of the CDR3 is 17 residues. Trimming at V came to 4 bases and at J to 5 bases, leaving 12 bases not matched to a gene. Looked up from germline, CDR1 is PRHDT and CDR2 is FYEKMQ (reference sequence). Here the CDR3 DNA reads TGTGCCAGCAGCTCCCGCCCAACTAGCGGGCCCAACAATGAGCAGTTCTTC. It translates to CASSSRPTSGPNNEQFF. The variable domain in full, with the rest retrieved from reference TRBV13 and TRBJ2-1, is AAGVIQSPRHLIKEKRETATLKCYPIPRHDTVYWYQQGPGQDPQFLISFYEKMQSDKGSIPDRFSAQQFSDYHSELNMSSLELGDSALYFCASSSRPTSGPNNEQFFGPGTRLTVL.

CDR3 in DNA: TGTGCCAGCAGCTTAGGAGGTGTGGAGGCTGAAGCTTTCTTT. It specifies CASSLGGVEAEAFF. This chain uses TRBV7-8 with TRBJ1-1; D remains ambiguous. The CDR3 runs to 14 residues. Trimming shortened V by 1 base and J by 6 bases, and 12 bases separated the two germline ends. Per germline, CDR1 SGHVS and CDR2 FQNEAQ.

V gene TRBV7-2 combines with J gene TRBJ1-5; 8 positions match TRBD1. The CDR3 has 15 residues. V gave up 5 bases and J gave up 6 bases; unmatched junction bases: 9. Germline V CDR1 and CDR2: SGHTA, FQGNSA. This CDR3 is CASSREDRASQPQHF. The CDR3 DNA sequence: TGTGCCAGCAGCCGAGAGGACAGGGCAAGTCAGCCCCAGCATTTT.

This chain joins TRBV5-8 and TRBJ1-1, with 8 bases identical to TRBD1. The germline V gene has CDR1 SGHTS and CDR2 YDEGEE. Trimming removed 2 bases from V and 6 bases from J; junction bases left unmatched: 3. There are 13 residues in the CDR3. The CDR3 reads CASSFNRGAEAFF. The CDR3 DNA reads as TGTGCCAGCAGCTTTAACAGGGGGGCTGAAGCTTTCTTT.

The V call is TRBV14, the J call TRBJ2-1, with TRBD2 as a possible D gene (5 bases). In germline, CDR1 is SGHDN, CDR2 FVKESK. The length of the CDR3 is 18 residues. V was trimmed by 4 bases and J by 5 bases, leaving 24 bases between them. The CDR3 nucleotides are TGTGCCAGCAGCCTCGGGGAATGGACGGCAGAATTAAACAATGAGCAGTTCTTC. It translates to CASSLGEWTAELNNEQFF.

This clone was detected only a few times. The V gene is TRBV10-3, the J gene TRBJ2-7; possible D gene TRBD2, 5 bases. The ends were cut back, 6 bases at V and 7 bases at J, with 16 bases in the middle. The CDR3 runs 13 residues. The germline V gene encodes CDR1 ENHRY and CDR2 SYGVKD. For the CDR3, the DNA is TGTGCCATCAGCCCCGCGGGTTTCCGGGAGCAGTACGTC. Translated: CAISPAGFREQYV.

The chain uses TRBV27 and TRBJ2-2; D is possibly TRBD1 (6 bases). CDR3 length equals 15 residues. The germline gives CDR1 MNHEY, CDR2 SMNVEV (reference sequence). V lost 3 bases to trimming and J lost 5 bases, with 13 bases between them. The DNA of the CDR3 is TGTGCCAGCAGTTTGAGGGGACAAGTGACCGGGGAGCTGTTTTTT. Encoded protein: CASSLRGQVTGELFF.

This clone was picked up a small number of times. This chain joins TRBV20-1 and TRBJ2-1, with a possible D match to TRBD2 (5 bases). V lost 5 bases and J lost 8, with 10 bases in between. Germline CDR1 is DFQATT and CDR2 is SNEGSKA (reference sequence). The CDR3 has 11 residues. CDR3: CSAEGQYEQFF. The CDR3 DNA sequence: TGCAGTGCTGAGGGCCAGTATGAGCAGTTCTTC.

This clone came up a few times. V gene TRBV21-1 combines with J gene TRBJ2-1; the table's D call, TRBD2, was not checked against the DNA. TRBV21-1 is a known pseudogene. The CDR3 runs 14 residues. CDR3 in amino acids: CAGPQREGGNEQFF. In nucleotides, the CDR3 is TGTGCCGGCCCTCAGCGGGAGGGGGGCAATGAGCAGTTCTTC.

The V and J genes are TRBV29-1 and TRBJ1-1; 11 positions match TRBD1. The CDR3 is 14 residues long. V was clipped by 4 bases and J by 5 bases; unmatched bases: 6. Germline lookup yields CDR1 SQVTM and CDR2 ANQGSEA. CDR3 residues: CSVGTGGRRTEAFF. DNA for the CDR3: TGCAGCGTTGGGACAGGGGGCCGAAGAACTGAAGCTTTCTTT.

This clone was found a few times. The gene calls are TRBV6-6 and TRBJ2-7, with TRBD1 as a possible D gene (6 bases). The CDR3 has 13 residues. With 2 bases removed from V and 3 bases from J, the gap between germline ends came to 8 bases. Germline CDR1 MNHNY, CDR2 SVGAGI (reference sequence). The CDR3 sequence is CASSYPGVYEQYF. DNA of the CDR3: TGTGCCAGCAGTTACCCAGGGGTCTACGAGCAGTACTTC.

This clone was seen just once. The gene calls are TRBV5-1 and TRBJ1-4; TRBD1 is a possible D gene (5 bases). This CDR3 is built from 15 residues. Trimming removed 2 bases at V and 8 bases at J, with 16 bases between. Germline assignment: CDR1 SGHRS and CDR2 YFSETQ. The chain's CDR3 is CASSLDGTRGEKLFF. The CDR3 region has the DNA TGCGCCAGCAGCTTAGACGGGACGCGGGGCGAAAAACTGTTTTTT.

This clone has only a few counts. This same CDR3 is encoded by further DNA sequences in the sample. The rearrangement uses TRBV28 and TRBJ2-2; the match to TRBD1 covers 10 bases. Germline V gene sequence: CDR1 MDHEN, CDR2 SYDVKM. The CDR3 covers 13 residues. With 8 bases clipped from V and 4 bases from J, the junction kept 1 base outside the gene matches. For the CDR3, the DNA is TGTGCCAGCCGGACAGGGGGCACCGGGGAGCTGTTTTTT. Protein: CASRTGGTGELFF.

The V and J genes are TRBV9 and TRBJ2-1; 9 positions match TRBD2. Trimming removed 3 bases from V and 7 bases from J; junction bases left unmatched: 11. CDR1 SGDLS and CDR2 YYNGEE come from the germline V gene. CDR3 length equals 16 residues. CDR3 sequence (DNA): TGTGCCAGCAGCGCCCGGGCGGGAGGGGTCCGAAATGAGCAGTTCTTC. Encoded protein: CASSARAGGVRNEQFF.

In this sample, this clone turned up a few times. The CDR3 sequence: CASSPRGISSYEQYF. Written as DNA, the CDR3 is TGTGCCAGCAGCCCCAGGGGGATTAGCTCCTACGAGCAGTACTTC. The chain uses TRBV7-2 and TRBJ2-7; TRBD1 agrees at 7 bases. Germline V gene sequence: CDR1 SGHTA, CDR2 FQGNSA. The CDR3 length is 15 residues. V shed 5 bases, J shed 0 bases, and the junction held 7 bases outside the gene matches.

The genes are TRBV6-5 and TRBJ2-1; 12 nucleotides agree with TRBD2. V lost 6 bases and J lost 5; bases outside the gene matches: 5. The CDR3 has 15 amino acids. Germline lookup yields CDR1 MNHEY and CDR2 SVGAGI. The CDR3 reads CASRTSGSPHNEQFF. Written as DNA, the CDR3 is TGTGCCAGCAGGACTAGCGGGAGCCCCCACAATGAGCAGTTCTTC.

This clone was observed a few times. J is TRBJ2-1 and V is TRBV29-1; the match to TRBD1 covers 7 bases. In germline, CDR1 is SQVTM, CDR2 ANQGSEA. Trimming took 7 bases from V and 6 from J; bases not matched to a gene: 9. CDR3 length: 13 amino acids. DNA of the CDR3: TGCAGCGCCTCAGGGGGTATTGGCAATGAGCAGTTCTTC. Residues: CSASGGIGNEQFF.

The chain is built from TRBV19 and TRBJ2-1; D remains unclear. Germline V CDR1 and CDR2: LNHDA, SQIVND (reference sequence). The germline V and J ends were trimmed by 9 bases and 0 bases, with 12 bases remaining between them. The CDR3 extends over 14 amino acids. As DNA, the CDR3 is TGTGCCAGCCTACCTTCCCCCTCCTACAATGAGCAGTTCTTC. Amino acids: CASLPSPSYNEQFF.

This chain connects TRBV19 to TRBJ2-1, with 9 bases that match TRBD2. The germline gives CDR1 LNHDA, CDR2 SQIVND (reference sequence). V lost 6 bases to trimming and J lost 7 bases; unmatched junction nucleotides: 16. This CDR3 has 17 residues. Written as DNA, the CDR3 is TGTGCCAGTAGGTCTTACCCCCTGGAGCGGGAGGTGAATGAGCAGTTCTTC. It encodes CASRSYPLEREVNEQFF.

The V gene is TRBV7-2, the J gene TRBJ2-7, with 7 bases fitting TRBD2. Germline CDR1 is SGHTA and CDR2 is FQGNSA. Trimming at V came to 0 bases and at J to 2 bases, leaving 1 base not matched to a gene. This CDR3 spans 14 amino acids. The CDR3 coding sequence is TGTGCCAGCAGCTTAGCGGGAGGGCCCTACGAGCAGTACGTC. Translating it yields CASSLAGGPYEQYV.

This chain connects TRBV7-8 to TRBJ1-4; D gene uncertain. The V and J ends lost 3 bases and 0 bases respectively, with 11 bases between them. The CDR3 extends over 16 amino acids. Germline CDR1 reads SGHVS; CDR2 reads FQNEAQ. CDR3 in amino acids: CASSLMRLATNEKLFF. CDR3 coding DNA: TGTGCCAGCAGCTTGATGAGACTTGCAACTAATGAAAAACTGTTTTTT. Combining the CDR3 with reference TRBV7-8 and TRBJ1-4 gives the whole variable domain GAGVSQSPRYKVAKRGQDVALRCDPISGHVSLFWYQQALGQGPEFLTYFQNEAQLDKSGLPSDRFFAERPEGSVSTLKIQRTQQEDSAVYLCASSLMRLATNEKLFFGSGTQLSVL.

J is TRBJ2-3 and V is TRBV5-4; the match to TRBD2 covers 7 bases. CDR1 and CDR2 (germline): SGHNT, YYREEE (reference sequence). The V and J ends lost 4 bases and 4 bases, in that order; junction bases with no gene match: 9. The CDR3 covers 15 residues. The CDR3 region is CASSPKREGADTQYF. CDR3 in DNA: TGTGCCAGCAGCCCTAAGCGGGAAGGGGCAGATACGCAGTATTTT.

This clone was counted between two and nine times. The chain carries TRBV30 and TRBJ2-5, with 14 positions matching TRBD2. This CDR3 has 16 amino acids. Trimming at V came to 3 bases and at J to 3 bases, leaving 6 bases not matched to a gene. CDR1 is GTSNPN and CDR2 is SVGIG in the germline V gene (reference sequence). CDR3 bases: TGTGCCTGGAGCCGGGGACTAGCGGGAGAAAAAGAGACCCAGTACTTC. Amino acid sequence: CAWSRGLAGEKETQYF.

The rearrangement links TRBV7-2 to TRBJ1-2; perhaps TRBD1 as D (6 bases). The CDR3 runs 15 residues. Germline V gene sequence: CDR1 SGHTA, CDR2 FQGNSA. Trimming removed 4 bases from V and 10 bases from J, with 22 bases in between. The CDR3 coding sequence is TGTGCCAGCAGCTCAAGATCTAGGACAGCCATCCTCTACACCTTC. Amino acids: CASSSRSRTAILYTF. Full variable domain (missing parts from reference TRBV7-2 and TRBJ1-2): GAGVSQSPSNKVTEKGKDVELRCDPISGHTALYWYRQSLGQGLEFLIYFQGNSAPDKSGLPSDRFSAERTGGSVSTLTIQRTQQEDSAVYLCASSSRSRTAILYTFGSGTRLTVV.